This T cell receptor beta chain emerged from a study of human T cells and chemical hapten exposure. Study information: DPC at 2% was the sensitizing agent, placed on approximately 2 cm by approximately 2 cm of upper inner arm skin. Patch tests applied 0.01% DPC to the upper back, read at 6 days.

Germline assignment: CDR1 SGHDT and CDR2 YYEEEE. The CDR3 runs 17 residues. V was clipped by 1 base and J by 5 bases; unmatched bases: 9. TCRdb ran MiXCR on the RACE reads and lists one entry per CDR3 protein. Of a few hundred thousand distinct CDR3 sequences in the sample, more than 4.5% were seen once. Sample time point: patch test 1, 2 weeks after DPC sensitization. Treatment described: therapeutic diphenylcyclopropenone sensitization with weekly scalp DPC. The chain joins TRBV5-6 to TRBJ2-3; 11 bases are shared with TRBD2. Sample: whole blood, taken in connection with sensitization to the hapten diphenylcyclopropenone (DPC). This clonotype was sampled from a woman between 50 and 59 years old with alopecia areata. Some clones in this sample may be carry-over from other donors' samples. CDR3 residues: CASSLWLAGGGVDTQYF. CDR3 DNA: TGTGCCAGCAGCTTGTGGCTAGCGGGAGGAGGAGTAGATACGCAGTATTTT.